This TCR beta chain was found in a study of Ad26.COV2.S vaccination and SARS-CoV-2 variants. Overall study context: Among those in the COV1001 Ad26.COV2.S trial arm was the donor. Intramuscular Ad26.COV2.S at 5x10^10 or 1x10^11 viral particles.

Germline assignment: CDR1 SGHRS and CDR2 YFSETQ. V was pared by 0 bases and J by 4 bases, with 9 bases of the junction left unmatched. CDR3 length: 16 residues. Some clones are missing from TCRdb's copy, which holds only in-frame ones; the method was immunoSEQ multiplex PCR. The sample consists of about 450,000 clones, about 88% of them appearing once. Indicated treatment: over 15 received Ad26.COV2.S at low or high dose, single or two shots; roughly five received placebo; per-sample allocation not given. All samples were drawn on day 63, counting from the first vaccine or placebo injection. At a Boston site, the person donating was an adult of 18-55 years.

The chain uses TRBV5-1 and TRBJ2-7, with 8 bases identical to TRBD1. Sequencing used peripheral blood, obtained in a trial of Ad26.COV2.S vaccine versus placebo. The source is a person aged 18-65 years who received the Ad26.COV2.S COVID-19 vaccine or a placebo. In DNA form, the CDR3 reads TGCGCCAGCAGCTTGGCGGGTCGGACAGGGTCTTACGAGCAGTACTTC. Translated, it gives CASSLAGRTGSYEQYF.